This entry concerns a single TCR beta chain. Its antigen remains unidentified. The PCR employed 60 Vbeta primers together with 13 Jbeta primers. Only in-frame clones appear in the TCRdb table, and some are missing; sequencing was by immunoSEQ multiplex PCR. The sample includes roughly 180,000 clones, roughly 70% of them seen just once. Deletions cut 5 bases from V and 0 bases from J, with 14 bases between. The germline CDR1 and CDR2 sequences are SGHVS and FNYEAQ. The CDR3 is 15 amino acids. These data are taken from a study of cytomegalovirus exposure and HLA in healthy donors. Study as a whole: A preliminary data release comprised roughly 85 million unique TCRs obtained from HLA-typed donors. Study-level findings and limits: More than 150 TCR beta chains were listed as cytomegalovirus-associated.

The specimen sequenced was PBMCs. V is TRBV7-6 and J is TRBJ2-7, with D perhaps matching TRBD1 (6 bases). The receptor was derived from a male donor in good health and CMV-seronegative. The chain's CDR3 is CASSPQGTSSYEQYF. The CDR3 DNA reads TGTGCCAGCAGCCCGCAGGGGACCTCCTCCTACGAGCAGTACTTC.